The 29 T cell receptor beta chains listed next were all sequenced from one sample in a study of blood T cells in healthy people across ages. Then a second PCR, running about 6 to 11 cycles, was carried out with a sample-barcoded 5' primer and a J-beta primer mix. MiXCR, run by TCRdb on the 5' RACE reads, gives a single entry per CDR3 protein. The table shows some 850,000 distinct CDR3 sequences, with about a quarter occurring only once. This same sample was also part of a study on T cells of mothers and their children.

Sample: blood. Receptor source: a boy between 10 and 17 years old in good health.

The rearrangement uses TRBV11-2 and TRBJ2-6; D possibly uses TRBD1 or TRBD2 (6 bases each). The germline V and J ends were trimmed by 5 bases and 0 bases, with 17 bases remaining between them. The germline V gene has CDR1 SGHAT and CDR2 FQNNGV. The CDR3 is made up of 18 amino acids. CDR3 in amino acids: CASSQGGKSFSGANVLTF. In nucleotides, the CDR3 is TGTGCCAGCAGCCAAGGGGGGAAGAGCTTCTCTGGGGCCAACGTCCTGACTTTC.

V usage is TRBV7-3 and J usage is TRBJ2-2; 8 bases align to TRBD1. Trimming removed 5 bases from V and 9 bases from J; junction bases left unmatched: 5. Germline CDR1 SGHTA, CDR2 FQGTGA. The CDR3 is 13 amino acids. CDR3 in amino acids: CASSRGQARELFF. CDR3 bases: TGTGCCAGCAGCCGGGGACAGGCAAGGGAGCTGTTTTTT.

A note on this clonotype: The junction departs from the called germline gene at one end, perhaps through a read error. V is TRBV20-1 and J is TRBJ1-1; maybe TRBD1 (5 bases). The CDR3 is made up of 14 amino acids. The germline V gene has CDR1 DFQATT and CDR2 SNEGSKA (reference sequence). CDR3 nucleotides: TGCAGTGCGAACCGCGAGGGTTCGGACACTGAAGCTCTCTTT. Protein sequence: CSANREGSDTEALF.

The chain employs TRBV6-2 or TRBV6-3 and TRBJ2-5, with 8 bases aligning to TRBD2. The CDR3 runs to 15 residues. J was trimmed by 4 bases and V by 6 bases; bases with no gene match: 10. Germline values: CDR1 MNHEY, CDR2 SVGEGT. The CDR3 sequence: CASRGGTRIGETQYF. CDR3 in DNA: TGTGCCAGCAGAGGCGGGACTAGAATTGGAGAGACCCAGTACTTC.

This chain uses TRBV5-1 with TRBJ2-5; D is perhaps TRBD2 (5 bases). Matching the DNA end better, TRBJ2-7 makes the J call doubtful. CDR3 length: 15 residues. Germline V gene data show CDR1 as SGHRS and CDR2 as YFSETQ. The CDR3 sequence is CASSLGNRAVTEQYF. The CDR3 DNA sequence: TGCGCCAGCAGCTTGGGCAATCGAGCGGTAACCGAGCAGTACTTC.

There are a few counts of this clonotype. CDR3 in DNA: TGTGCCAGCAGACACAAAGTTCCCGGGCTCATACCGTATGGCTACACCTTC. Protein product: CASRHKVPGLIPYGYTF. This rearrangement joins TRBV7-9 to TRBJ1-2, with unresolved D. Trimming removed 6 bases from V and 5 bases from J, with 25 bases in between. Germline V lookup: CDR1 SEHNR, CDR2 FQNEAQ (reference sequence). The CDR3 sequence is 17 residues long.

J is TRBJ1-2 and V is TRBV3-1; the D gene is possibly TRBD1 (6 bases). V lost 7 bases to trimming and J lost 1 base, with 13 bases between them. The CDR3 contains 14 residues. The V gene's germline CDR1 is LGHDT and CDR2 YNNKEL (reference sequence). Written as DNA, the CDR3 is TGTGCCAGCAACCAGAGGGGGATTAACTATGGCTACACCTTC. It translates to CASNQRGINYGYTF.

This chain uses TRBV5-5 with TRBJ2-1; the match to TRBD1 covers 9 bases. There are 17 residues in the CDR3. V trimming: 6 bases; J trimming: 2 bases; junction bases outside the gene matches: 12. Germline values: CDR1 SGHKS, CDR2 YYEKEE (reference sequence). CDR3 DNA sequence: TGTGCCAGCATCCTATATTCCGGGACAGGGCCCTACAATGAGCAGTTCTTC. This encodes CASILYSGTGPYNEQFF.

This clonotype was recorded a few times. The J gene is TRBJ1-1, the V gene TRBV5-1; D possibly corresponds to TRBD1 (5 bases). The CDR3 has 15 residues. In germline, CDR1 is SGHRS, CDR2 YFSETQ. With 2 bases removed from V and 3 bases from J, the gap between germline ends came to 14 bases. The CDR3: CASSFRNRGDTEAFF. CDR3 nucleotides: TGCGCCAGCAGCTTCCGGAACCGGGGGGACACTGAAGCTTTCTTT.

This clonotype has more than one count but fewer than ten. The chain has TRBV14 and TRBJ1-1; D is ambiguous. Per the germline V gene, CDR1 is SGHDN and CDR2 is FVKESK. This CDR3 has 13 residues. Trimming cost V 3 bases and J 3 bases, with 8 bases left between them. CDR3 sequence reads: CASSQAAYTEAFF. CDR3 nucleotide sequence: TGTGCCAGCAGCCAGGCAGCTTACACTGAAGCTTTCTTT.

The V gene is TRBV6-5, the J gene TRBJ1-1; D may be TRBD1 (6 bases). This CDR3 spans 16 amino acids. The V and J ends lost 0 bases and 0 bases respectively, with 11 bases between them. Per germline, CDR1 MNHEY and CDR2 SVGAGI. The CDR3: CASSYSLQGMNTEAFF. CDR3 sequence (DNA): TGTGCCAGCAGTTACTCCTTACAGGGTATGAACACTGAAGCTTTCTTT.

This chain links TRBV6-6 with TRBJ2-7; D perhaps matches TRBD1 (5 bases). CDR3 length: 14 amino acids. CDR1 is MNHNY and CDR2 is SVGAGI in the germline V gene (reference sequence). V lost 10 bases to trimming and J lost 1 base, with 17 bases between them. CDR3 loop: CATIGLQGSYEQYF. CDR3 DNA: TGTGCCACTATCGGGCTTCAGGGATCCTACGAGCAGTACTTC.

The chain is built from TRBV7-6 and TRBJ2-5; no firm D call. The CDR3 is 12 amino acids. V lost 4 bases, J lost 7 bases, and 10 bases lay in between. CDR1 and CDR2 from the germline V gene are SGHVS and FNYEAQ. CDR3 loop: CASSSDLGTQYF. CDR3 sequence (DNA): TGTGCCAGCAGCTCGGACCTAGGGACCCAGTACTTC. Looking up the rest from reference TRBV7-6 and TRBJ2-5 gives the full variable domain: GAGVSQSPRYKVTKRGQDVALRCDPISGHVSLYWYRQALGQGPEFLTYFNYEAQQDKSGLPNDRFSAERPEGSISTLTIQRTEQRDSAMYRCASSSDLGTQYFGPGTRLLVL.

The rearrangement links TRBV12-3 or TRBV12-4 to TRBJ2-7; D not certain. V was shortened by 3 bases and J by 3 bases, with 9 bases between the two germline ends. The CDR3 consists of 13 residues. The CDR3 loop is CASSLGTFYEQYF. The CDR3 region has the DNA TGTGCCAGCAGTTTGGGAACATTCTACGAGCAGTACTTC.

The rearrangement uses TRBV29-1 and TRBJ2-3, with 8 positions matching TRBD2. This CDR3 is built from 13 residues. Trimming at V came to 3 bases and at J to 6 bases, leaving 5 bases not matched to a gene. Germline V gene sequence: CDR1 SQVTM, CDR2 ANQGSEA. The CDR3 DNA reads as TGCAGCGTTGATTGGCTAGCGGGCGATACGCAGTATTTT. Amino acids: CSVDWLAGDTQYF.

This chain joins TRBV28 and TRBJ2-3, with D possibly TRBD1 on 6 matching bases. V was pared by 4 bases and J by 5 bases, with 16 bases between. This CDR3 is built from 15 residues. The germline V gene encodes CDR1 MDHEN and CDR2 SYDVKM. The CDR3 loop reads CASSSPDRRGDTQYF. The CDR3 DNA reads TGTGCCAGCAGTTCCCCGGACAGACGCGGAGATACGCAGTATTTT. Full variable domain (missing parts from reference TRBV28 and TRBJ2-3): DVKVTQSSRYLVKRTGEKVFLECVQDMDHENMFWYRQDPGLGLRLIYFSYDVKMKEKGDIPEGYSVSREKKERFSLILESASTNQTSMYLCASSSPDRRGDTQYFGPGTRLTVL.

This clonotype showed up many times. This CDR3 reads CASSSGGLHYGYTF. The CDR3 nucleotides are TGTGCCAGCAGTTCAGGGGGTCTCCACTATGGCTACACCTTC. The chain couples TRBV28 to TRBJ1-2, with 7 bases that match TRBD1. The CDR3 totals 14 residues. Per germline, CDR1 MDHEN and CDR2 SYDVKM. V shed 4 bases, J shed 3 bases, and the junction held 5 bases outside the gene matches.

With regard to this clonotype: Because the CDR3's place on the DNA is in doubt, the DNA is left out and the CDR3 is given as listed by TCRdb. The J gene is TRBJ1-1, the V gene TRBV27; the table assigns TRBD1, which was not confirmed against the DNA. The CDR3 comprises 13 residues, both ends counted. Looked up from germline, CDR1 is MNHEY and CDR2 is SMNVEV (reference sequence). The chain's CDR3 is CASSWGVGTEAIF.

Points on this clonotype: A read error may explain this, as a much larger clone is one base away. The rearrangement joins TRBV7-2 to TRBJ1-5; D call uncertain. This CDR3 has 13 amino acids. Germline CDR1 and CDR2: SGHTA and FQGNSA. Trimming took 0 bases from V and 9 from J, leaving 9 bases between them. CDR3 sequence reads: CASSLAIGRPQHF. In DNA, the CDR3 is TGTGCCAGCAGCTTAGCTATCGGTCGGCCCCAGCATTTT.

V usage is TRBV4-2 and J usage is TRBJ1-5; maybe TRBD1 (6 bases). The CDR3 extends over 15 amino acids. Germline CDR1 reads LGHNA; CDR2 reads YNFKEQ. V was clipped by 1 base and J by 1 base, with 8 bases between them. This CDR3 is CASSQGQGSNQPQHF. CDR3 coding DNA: TGTGCCAGCAGCCAAGGGCAGGGGAGCAATCAGCCCCAGCATTTT.

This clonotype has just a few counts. The CDR3 sequence is CASSYGLADYEQYF. For the CDR3, the DNA is TGTGCCAGCAGTTACGGACTAGCGGACTACGAGCAGTACTTC. The chain carries TRBV6-6 and TRBJ2-7, with 10 bases that match TRBD2. Germline loops: CDR1 MNHNY, CDR2 SVGAGI (reference sequence). J gave up 3 bases and V 2 bases, and 1 base lay outside the gene matches. The CDR3 covers 14 residues.

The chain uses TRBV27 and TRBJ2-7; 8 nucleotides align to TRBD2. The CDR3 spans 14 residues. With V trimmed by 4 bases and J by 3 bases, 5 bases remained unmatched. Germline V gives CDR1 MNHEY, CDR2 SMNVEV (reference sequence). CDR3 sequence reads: CASSSGRENYEQYF. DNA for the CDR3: TGTGCCAGCAGTTCCGGGAGGGAAAACTACGAGCAGTACTTC.

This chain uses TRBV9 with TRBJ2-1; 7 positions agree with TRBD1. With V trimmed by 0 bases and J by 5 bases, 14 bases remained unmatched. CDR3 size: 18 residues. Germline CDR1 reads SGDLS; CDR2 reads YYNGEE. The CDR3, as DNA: TGTGCCAGCAGCGTAGGACAGGGTTCGCGACCTTTGGACAATGAGCAGTTCTTC. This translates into CASSVGQGSRPLDNEQFF.

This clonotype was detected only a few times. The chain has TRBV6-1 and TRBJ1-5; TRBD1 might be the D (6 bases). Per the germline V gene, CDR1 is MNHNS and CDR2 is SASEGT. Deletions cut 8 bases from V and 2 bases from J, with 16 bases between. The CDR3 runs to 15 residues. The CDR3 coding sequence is TGTGCCAGCTCTGAACAGGGTGGTCGCAATCAGCCCCAGCATTTT. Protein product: CASSEQGGRNQPQHF.

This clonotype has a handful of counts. The CDR3 protein is CASDGGYWGNEQFF. In nucleotides, the CDR3 is TGTGCCAGTGATGGGGGGTACTGGGGGAATGAGCAGTTCTTC. The chain joins TRBV19 to TRBJ2-1, with D perhaps TRBD2 (6 bases). The CDR3 sequence is 14 residues long. Per germline, CDR1 LNHDA and CDR2 SQIVND (reference sequence). V lost 8 bases to trimming and J lost 7 bases, with 18 bases between them.

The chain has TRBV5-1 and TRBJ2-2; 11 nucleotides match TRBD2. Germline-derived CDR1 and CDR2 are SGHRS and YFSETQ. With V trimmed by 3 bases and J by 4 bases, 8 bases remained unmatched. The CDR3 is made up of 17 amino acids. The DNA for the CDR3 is TGCGCCAGCAGCTATTTTCTAGCGGGGGGCACCACCGGGGAGCTGTTTTTT. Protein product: CASSYFLAGGTTGELFF.

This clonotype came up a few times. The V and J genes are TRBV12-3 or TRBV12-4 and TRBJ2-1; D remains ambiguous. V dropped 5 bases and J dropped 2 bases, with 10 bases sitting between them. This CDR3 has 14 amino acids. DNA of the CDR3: TGTGCCAGCAGTGGCCGGGCTACCTACAATGAGCAGTTCTTC. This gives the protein CASSGRATYNEQFF.

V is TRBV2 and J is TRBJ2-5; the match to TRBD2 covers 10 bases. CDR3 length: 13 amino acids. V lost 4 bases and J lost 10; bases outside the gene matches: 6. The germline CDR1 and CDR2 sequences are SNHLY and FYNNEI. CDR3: CASSGPSGGLQYF. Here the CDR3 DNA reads TGTGCCAGCAGTGGCCCTAGCGGGGGCCTCCAGTACTTC.

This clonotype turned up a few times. CDR3: CASSLGTRRAPLHF. The CDR3 nucleotides are TGTGCCAGCAGCTTAGGGACGAGGCGGGCACCCCTCCACTTT. The chain employs TRBV7-2 and TRBJ1-6; D is undetermined. The V end was cut by 1 base, the J end by 11 bases, with 12 bases between. The CDR3 loop spans 14 amino acids. Germline V gives CDR1 SGHTA, CDR2 FQGNSA.